The rows below give T cell receptor beta chains drawn from one sample of a study of control samples from healthy donors and cancer patients. Measured with immunoSEQ multiplex PCR; TCRdb has only the in-frame clones, and not every one. Here the sample spans some 160,000 clones, about 94% being singletons. Source material: blood. The receptors were gathered from a woman between 40 and 55 years old in good health. CDR3s include the opening cysteine and the closing phenylalanine or tryptophan. The D gene is left open where the match is weak. Clone size, where shown, is once, few, many, or a class for clones that have expanded.

14 | TRBJ1-4 | TRBD1 | once | TRBV6-6 | TGTGCCAGCAGTCCGGGACAGACTAATGAAAAACTGTTTTTT | CASSPGQTNEKLFF
18 | TRBJ2-2 | TRBD2 | NA | TRBV7-9 | TGTGCCAGCAGCTTAAGGCTAGTCGGGAGGGCGAACACCGGGGAGCTGTTTTTT | CASSLRLVGRANTGELFF
13 | TRBJ2-7 | TRBD1 | NA | TRBV25-1 | TGTGCCAGCGAGGACAGGGCCACCTACGAGCAGTACTTC | CASEDRATYEQYF
14 | TRBJ1-6 | NA | once | TRBV6-5 | TGTGCCAGCGGGACTGCCTCTACGATTTCACCCCTCCACTTT | CASGTASTISPLHF
18 | TRBJ2-6 | NA | NA | TRBV6-4 | TGTGCCAGCAGTGACTCACCAGGGGGGACCTCTGGGGCCAACGTCCTGACTTTC | CASSDSPGGTSGANVLTF
16 | TRBJ2-6 | NA | once | TRBV25-1 | TGTGCCAGCAGTTTTGTCCGGGTATCTGGGGCCAACGTCCTGACTTTC | CASSFVRVSGANVLTF
15 | TRBJ2-7 | NA | NA | TRBV11-2 | TGTGCCAGCAGCTTAACGGACGGTGGGCACTACGAGCAGTACTTC | CASSLTDGGHYEQYF
16 | TRBJ1-2 | TRBD1 | NA | TRBV5-1 | TGCGCCAGCAGCGCTACCGGGACAGGGGGCATCTATGGCTACACCTTC | CASSATGTGGIYGYTF
14 | TRBJ1-1 | NA | NA | TRBV14 | TGTGCCAGCAGCCAGGATACCGTAAACACTGAAGCTTTCTTT | CASSQDTVNTEAFF
11 | TRBJ2-3 | NA | NA | TRBV2 | TGTGCCAGCAGTGAACGAGATACGCAGTATTTT | CASSERDTQYF
14 | TRBJ1-2 | TRBD1 | NA | TRBV6-5 | TGTGCCAGCCGGAACAGGGGGGACCTCTATGGCTACACCTTC | CASRNRGDLYGYTF
18 | TRBJ1-5 | NA | NA | TRBV7-6 | TGTGCCAGCAGCTTAGCCCGCAAGGACAGCATCTTCCATCAGCCCCAGCATTTT | CASSLARKDSIFHQPQHF
19 | TRBJ2-6 | NA | NA | TRBV4-3 | TGCGCCAGCAGCCAAGGCATTACCGGGTCACTCTCTGGGGCCAACGTCCTGACTTTC | CASSQGITGSLSGANVLTF
13 | TRBJ1-1 | NA | NA | TRBV6-5 | TGTGCCAGCAACCGAGGGGGGTCCACTGAAGCTTTCTTT | CASNRGGSTEAFF
15 | TRBJ1-6 | NA | NA | TRBV6-2/TRBV6-3 | TGTGCCAGCAGTTACTCGTCGGGGTTCCGATCACCCCTCCACTTT | CASSYSSGFRSPLHF
17 | TRBJ1-5 | TRBD1 | NA | TRBV24-1 | TGTGCCACCAGTGATGGTCGACAGGGTATTGGCAATCAGCCCCAGCATTTT | CATSDGRQGIGNQPQHF
14 | TRBJ1-1 | NA | NA | TRBV2 | TGTGCCACGTCTCAAAAACAGCGGAACACTGAAGCTTTCTTT | CATSQKQRNTEAFF
13 | TRBJ2-7 | NA | NA | TRBV29-1 | TGCAGCGTCAGGGTCCCCACCCTGGTAATGCAGTACTTC | CSVRVPTLVMQYF
16 | TRBJ1-1 | TRBD1 | NA | TRBV7-9 | TGTGCCAGCAGCCAGCCGACAGGGACGAGGAACACTGAAGCTTTCTTT | CASSQPTGTRNTEAFF
15 | TRBJ2-7 | TRBD1 | NA | TRBV30 | TGTGCCTGGAGTGTACGTGAGACAGGGAATAACGAGCAGTACTTC | CAWSVRETGNNEQYF
15 | TRBJ2-3 | TRBD2 | NA | TRBV10-2 | TGCGCCAGCAGGGCGACTAGCGGGAGTTTCGATACGCAGTATTTT | CASRATSGSFDTQYF
15 | TRBJ1-1 | NA | NA | TRBV7-3 | TGTGCCAGCAGCTTATCCTCTGGGATAAACACTGAAGCTTTCTTT | CASSLSSGINTEAFF
14 | TRBJ1-6 | NA | NA | TRBV19 | TGTGCCAGTAGTCCCCAGGGTAGGGATTCACCCCTCCACTTT | CASSPQGRDSPLHF
13 | TRBJ2-1 | TRBD2 | NA | TRBV7-9 | TGTGCCAGCAGTCTAGCGGAGAACAATGAGCAGTTCTTC | CASSLAENNEQFF
15 | TRBJ2-2 | NA | NA | TRBV6-1 | TGTGCCAGCAGTGAAGCTGCTAGCCTCACCGGGGAGCTGTTTTTT | CASSEAASLTGELFF
14 | TRBJ1-1 | NA | NA | TRBV6-5 | TGTGCCAGCAGTTCCACCGCTTACGGGACCGAAGCTTTCTTT | CASSSTAYGTEAFF
15 | TRBJ1-1 | TRBD1 | NA | TRBV5-1 | TGCGCCAGCAGCTTGGGGGACAGGAGGAACACTGAAGCTTTCTTT | CASSLGDRRNTEAFF
14 | TRBJ1-4 | TRBD1 | NA | TRBV29-1 | TGCAGCGCCAAAGACAGGGGACCTAATGAAAAACTGTTTTTT | CSAKDRGPNEKLFF
15 | TRBJ1-1 | NA | once | TRBV27 | TGTGCCAGCAGTTTAAGGCGGGGGACGAACACTGAAGCTTTCTTT | CASSLRRGTNTEAFF
16 | TRBJ2-1 | TRBD2 | NA | TRBV3-1/TRBV3-2 | TGTGCCAGCAGCAAGACCGGACTAGCGGGGGGAGGTGAGCAGTTCTTC | CASSKTGLAGGGEQFF
13 | TRBJ2-3 | NA | NA | TRBV3-1/TRBV3-2 | TGTGGCAGCAGCCAAGAACCCACAGATACGCAGTATTTT | CGSSQEPTDTQYF
13 | TRBJ2-7 | NA | NA | TRBV6-1 | TGTGCCAGCAGTGATTTAGGGTCCTACGAGCAGTACTTC | CASSDLGSYEQYF
16 | TRBJ1-6 | NA | NA | TRBV19 | TGTGCCAGTAGGGAGACAGCGAGCTCCTATAATTCACCCCTCCACTTT | CASRETASSYNSPLHF
16 | TRBJ2-3 | NA | NA | TRBV9 | TGTGCCAGCAGCGTAGTTGACAGGACGTACACAGATACGCAGTATTTT | CASSVVDRTYTDTQYF
14 | TRBJ2-3 | TRBD2 | NA | TRBV6-5 | TGTGCCGGCAAGACTAGCGGGGGAGTAGATACGCAGTATTTT | CAGKTSGGVDTQYF
13 | TRBJ1-4 | NA | NA | TRBV29-1 | TGCAGCGTTGCGGCCGCAACTAATGAAAAACTGTTTTTT | CSVAAATNEKLFF
14 | TRBJ2-7 | NA | NA | TRBV6-6 | TGTGCCAGCAGGCGTCGAGGAGGAGGATACGAGCAGTACTTC | CASRRRGGGYEQYF
12 | TRBJ1-4 | NA | NA | TRBV11-3 | TGTGCCAGCAGCTTCAGGAATGAAAAACTGTTTTTT | CASSFRNEKLFF
12 | TRBJ2-6 | NA | once | TRBV12-3/TRBV12-4 | TGTGCCAGCAGTTCTGGGGCCAACGTCCTGACTTTC | CASSSGANVLTF
15 | TRBJ1-1 | TRBD1 | NA | TRBV19 | TGTGCCACCAGGACAGGGGGCGCCGGGAACACTGAAGCTTTCTTT | CATRTGGAGNTEAFF
16 | TRBJ2-7 | TRBD2 | once | TRBV4-2 | TGTGCCAGCAGCCAAGATCAGGCGGGGGGCCGTGGGGAGCAGTACTTC | CASSQDQAGGRGEQYF
16 | TRBJ1-2 | TRBD1 | NA | TRBV9 | TGTGCCAGCAGCGTCGCACTGACAGGGGTGGTAGACGGCTACACCTTC | CASSVALTGVVDGYTF
13 | TRBJ1-1 | TRBD1 | NA | TRBV19 | TGTGCCAGTAGAACTACAGGGGGCACTGAAGCTTTCTTT | CASRTTGGTEAFF
16 | TRBJ1-2 | TRBD1 | NA | TRBV3-1/TRBV3-2 | TGTGCCAGCAGCCTTCAAGCCGACAGGGGGCATGATGGCTACACCTTC | CASSLQADRGHDGYTF
11 | TRBJ1-1 | NA | NA | TRBV12-3/TRBV12-4 | TGTGCCAGCAGTCTTGGGGAGGTAGCTTTCTTT | CASSLGEVAFF
15 | TRBJ1-6 | NA | few | TRBV2 | TGTGCCAGCAAGAACTCCGGGACCAATAATTCACCCCTCCACTTT | CASKNSGTNNSPLHF
12 | TRBJ2-7 | NA | NA | TRBV5-5 | TGTGCCAGCAGCGGCGGGACCCCCGAGCAGTACTTC | CASSGGTPEQYF
14 | TRBJ2-7 | NA | NA | TRBV3-1/TRBV3-2 | TGTGCCAGCAGCCAAGACGGACAGATCTACGAGCAGTACTTC | CASSQDGQIYEQYF
13 | TRBJ2-1 | TRBD2 | NA | TRBV28 | TGTGCCAGCAGCCAATCGGGGGGAAATGAGCAGTTCTTC | CASSQSGGNEQFF
14 | TRBJ2-2 | NA | NA | TRBV9 | TGTGCCAGCAGCACGCGTACGAACACCGGGGAGCTGTTTTTT | CASSTRTNTGELFF
15 | TRBJ2-1 | TRBD1 | NA | TRBV5-4 | TGTGCCAGCAGCTTGGGTGGACAGGGGGCTGGTGAGCAGTTCTTC | CASSLGGQGAGEQFF
15 | TRBJ2-1 | TRBD2 | once | TRBV6-2/TRBV6-3 | TGTGCCAGCAGTACCGGGACTAGCGGGGGGAATGAGCAGTTCTTC | CASSTGTSGGNEQFF